A selection of T cell receptor beta chains follows, all from one sample in a study of cytomegalovirus exposure and HLA in healthy donors. TCRdb's table, derived via immunoSEQ multiplex PCR, lists solely in-frame clones and lacks some. The table records 95,000 to 150,000 clones, 80% of them present only once. The sample comprised PBMCs. Source of these receptors: a man younger than 45 in good health and CMV-seropositive. CDR3s include the opening cysteine and the closing phenylalanine or tryptophan. Rows give clone size only sometimes, using once, few, many, or a class for an expanded clone.

>TRBJ2-3|.|TRBV2
CASSPGSREYF
>TRBJ2-7|.|TRBV6-5
CASNRDKYGSYEQYF
>TRBJ2-5|.|TRBV29-1
CSVDSPSGETQYF
>TRBJ2-7|.|TRBV7-9
CSSSFERGLYSDEQYF
>TRBJ1-2|.|TRBV28
CASSFLLYIYRGAYGYTF
>TRBJ2-2|.|TRBV5-1
CASSLGVSGENTGELFF
>TRBJ1-5|.|TRBV9
CASSGGGGGQPQHF
>TRBJ1-4|once|TRBV6-6
CASSTPSGATNEKLFF
>TRBJ2-1|.|TRBV9
CASSASTGKNEQFF
>TRBJ1-5|.|TRBV4-1
CASSSLGEGDQPQHF
>TRBJ2-2|once|TRBV6-6
CASSNSGQGTGELFF
>TRBJ2-5|few|TRBV23-1
CASSHGVAGQETQYF
>TRBJ2-3|.|TRBV7-8
CASSLGRDTQYF
>TRBJ2-7|.|TRBV27
CASSLRQGSYEQYF
>TRBJ1-4|.|TRBV4-2
CASSLNGQGIANEKLFF
>TRBJ2-5|once|TRBV18
CASSQAAGRETQYF
>TRBJ1-2|.|TRBV9
CASSGWAEGAYGYTF
>TRBJ2-3|.|TRBV2
CASAPHSIDTQYF
>TRBJ2-7|.|TRBV5-6
CASSLYGTETYEQYF
>TRBJ1-6|.|TRBV27
CASSLIGRESPLHF
>TRBJ2-3|.|TRBV4-1
CASSQVPRAGSTSDTQYF
>TRBJ1-2|.|TRBV6-5
CASRTEGQGAHGYTF
>TRBJ2-2|.|TRBV28
CAGRRAFSANTGELFF
>TRBJ2-7|.|TRBV4-1
CASSQAQIPYEQYF
>TRBJ2-3|.|TRBV2
CASRITKRTDTQYF
>TRBJ2-2|.|TRBV28
CASTPGGESTGELFF
>TRBJ1-2|once|TRBV2
CASSGGIVDRNYGYTF
>TRBJ1-5|.|TRBV30
CAWSEQDLQPQHF
>TRBJ1-5|.|TRBV6-5
CASTRGGDQPQHF
>TRBJ2-7|once|TRBV29-1
CSVLRRRVSGGLDYEQYF
>TRBJ2-3|once|TRBV10-3
CAISEQRGPDTQYF
>TRBJ1-4|.|TRBV6-6
CASSTRDSSGKLFF
>TRBJ1-3|.|TRBV19
CASSTSTGAGNTIYF
>TRBJ2-5|.|TRBV5-6
CASSGGGRETQYF
>TRBJ2-7|.|TRBV5-6
CASSLGTAAYEQYF
>TRBJ1-1|.|TRBV9
CASSDRNTEAFF
>TRBJ1-2|.|TRBV7-8
CASSLETGGYYGYTF
>TRBJ1-6|.|TRBV19
CASSIGSTGINSPLHF
>TRBJ1-2|.|TRBV21-1
CASNLLRSRVRGYGYTF
>TRBJ1-2|.|TRBV4-1
CASSQPAGTAYGYTF
>.|.|TRBV28
CASSSAGDGYEQYF